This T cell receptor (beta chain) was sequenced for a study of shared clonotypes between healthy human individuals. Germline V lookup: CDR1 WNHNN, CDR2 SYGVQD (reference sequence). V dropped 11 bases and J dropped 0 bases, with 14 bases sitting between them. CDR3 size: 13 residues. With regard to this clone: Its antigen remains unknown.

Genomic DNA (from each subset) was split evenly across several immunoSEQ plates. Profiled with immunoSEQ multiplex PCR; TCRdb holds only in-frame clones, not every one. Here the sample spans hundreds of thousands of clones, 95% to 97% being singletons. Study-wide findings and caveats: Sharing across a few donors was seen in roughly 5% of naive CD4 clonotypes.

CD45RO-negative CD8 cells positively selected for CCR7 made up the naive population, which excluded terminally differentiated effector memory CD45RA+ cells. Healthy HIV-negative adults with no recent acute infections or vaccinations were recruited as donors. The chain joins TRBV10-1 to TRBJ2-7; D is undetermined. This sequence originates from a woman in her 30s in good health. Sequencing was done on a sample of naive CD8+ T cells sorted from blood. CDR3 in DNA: TGCGCCCCCAGACCCGGCCCCTCCTACGAGCAGTACTTC. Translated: CAPRPGPSYEQYF.